This T cell receptor (beta chain) originates from a study of cytomegalovirus exposure and HLA in healthy donors. Amplification used 60 Vbeta primers and 13 Jbeta primers. The repertoire was sequenced with immunoSEQ multiplex PCR; TCRdb's copy has only in-frame clones and lacks some. This sample yields some 160,000 clones, of which less than 90% are seen a single time; 1.9% belongs to the top ten. The germline V gene encodes CDR1 MRHNA and CDR2 SNTAGT. V lost 6 bases and J 3 bases, leaving 13 bases between the germline ends. This CDR3 comprises 14 residues. Findings and limits, study-wide: In a later analysis, productive TCRs from donors in an Asian-associated ancestry cluster reportedly carried fewer N-insertions than the cohort mean. Previously analyzed data showed that most TCR beta V segments were productive at a frequency of about 87% or about 30%. An apparent linkage of common viral pathogens to several of the most significant clusters emerged in a later analysis.

A word on this clone: Its antigen is undetermined.

Sequenced material: PBMCs. This chain joins TRBV6-4 and TRBJ2-3; a weak D match, TRBD1 (5 bases). The sequence derives from a man between 18 and 29 years old in good health and CMV-seronegative. The CDR3 spells CASSVQGLTDTQYF. Written as DNA, the CDR3 is TGTGCCAGCAGCGTCCAGGGTTTGACAGATACGCAGTATTTT.